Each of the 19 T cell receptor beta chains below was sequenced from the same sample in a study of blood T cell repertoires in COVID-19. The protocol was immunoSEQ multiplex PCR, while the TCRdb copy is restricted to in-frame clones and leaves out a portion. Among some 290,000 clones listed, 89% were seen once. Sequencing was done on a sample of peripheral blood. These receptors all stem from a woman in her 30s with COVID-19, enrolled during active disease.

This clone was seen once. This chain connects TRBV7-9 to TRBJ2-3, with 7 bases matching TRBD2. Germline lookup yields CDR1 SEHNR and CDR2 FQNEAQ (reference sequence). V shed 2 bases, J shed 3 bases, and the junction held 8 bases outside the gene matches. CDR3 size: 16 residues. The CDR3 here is CASSLRFGGSTDTQYF. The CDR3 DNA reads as TGTGCCAGCAGCTTACGATTCGGGGGGAGTACAGATACGCAGTATTTT. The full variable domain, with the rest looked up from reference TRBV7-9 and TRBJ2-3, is DTGVSQNPRHKITKRGQNVTFRCDPISEHNRLYWYRQTLGQGPEFLTYFQNEAQLEKSRLLSDRFSAERPKGSFSTLEIQRTEQGDSAMYLCASSLRFGGSTDTQYFGPGTRLTVL.

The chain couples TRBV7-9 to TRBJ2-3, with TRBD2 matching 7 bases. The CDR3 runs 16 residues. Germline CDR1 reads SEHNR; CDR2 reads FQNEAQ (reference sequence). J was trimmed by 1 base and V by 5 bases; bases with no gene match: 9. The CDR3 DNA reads TGTGCCAGCAGCCCCAGGAGCGGGGCTCGCACAGATACGCAGTATTTT. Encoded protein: CASSPRSGARTDTQYF.

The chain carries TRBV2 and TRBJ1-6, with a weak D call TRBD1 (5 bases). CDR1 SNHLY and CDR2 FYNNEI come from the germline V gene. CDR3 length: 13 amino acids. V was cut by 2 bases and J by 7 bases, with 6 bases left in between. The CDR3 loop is CASSERGNSPLHF. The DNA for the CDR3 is TGTGCCAGCAGTGAAAGGGGAAATTCACCCCTCCACTTT.

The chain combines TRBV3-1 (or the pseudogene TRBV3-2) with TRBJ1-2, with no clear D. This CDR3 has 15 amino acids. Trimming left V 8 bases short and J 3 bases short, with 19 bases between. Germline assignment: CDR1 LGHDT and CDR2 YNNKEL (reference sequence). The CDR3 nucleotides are TGTGCCAGCTACGGGGTGATCGCACAGCACTATGGCTACACCTTC. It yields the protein CASYGVIAQHYGYTF.

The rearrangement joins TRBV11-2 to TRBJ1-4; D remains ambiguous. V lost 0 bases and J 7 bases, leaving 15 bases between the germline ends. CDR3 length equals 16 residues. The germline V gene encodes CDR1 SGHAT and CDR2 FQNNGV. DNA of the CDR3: TGTGCCAGCAGCTTAGAGGGAGACTGGGGTATTGAAAAACTGTTTTTT. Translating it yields CASSLEGDWGIEKLFF. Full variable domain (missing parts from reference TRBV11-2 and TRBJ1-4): EAGVAQSPRYKIIEKRQSVAFWCNPISGHATLYWYQQILGQGPKLLIQFQNNGVVDDSQLPKDRFSAERLKGVDSTLKIQPAKLEDSAVYLCASSLEGDWGIEKLFFGSGTQLSVL.

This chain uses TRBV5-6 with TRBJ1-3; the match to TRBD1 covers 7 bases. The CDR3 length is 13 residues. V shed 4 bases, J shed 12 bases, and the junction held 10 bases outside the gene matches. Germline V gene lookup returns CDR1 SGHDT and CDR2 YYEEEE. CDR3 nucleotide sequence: TGTGCCAGCAGCACGGGACAGTCCAGTTACATATATTTT. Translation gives CASSTGQSSYIYF.

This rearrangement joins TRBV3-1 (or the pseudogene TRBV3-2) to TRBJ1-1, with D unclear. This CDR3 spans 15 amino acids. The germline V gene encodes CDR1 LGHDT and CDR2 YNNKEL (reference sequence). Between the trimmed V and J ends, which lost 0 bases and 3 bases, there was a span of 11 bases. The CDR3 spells CASSQDLSSDTEAFF. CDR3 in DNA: TGTGCCAGCAGCCAAGACCTAAGCAGCGACACTGAAGCTTTCTTT.

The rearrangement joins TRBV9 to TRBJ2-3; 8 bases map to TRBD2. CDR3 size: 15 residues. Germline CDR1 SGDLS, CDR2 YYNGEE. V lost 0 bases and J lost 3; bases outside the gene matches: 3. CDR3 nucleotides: TGTGCCAGCAGCGTAGGGACTAGCACTACAGATACGCAGTATTTT. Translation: CASSVGTSTTDTQYF.

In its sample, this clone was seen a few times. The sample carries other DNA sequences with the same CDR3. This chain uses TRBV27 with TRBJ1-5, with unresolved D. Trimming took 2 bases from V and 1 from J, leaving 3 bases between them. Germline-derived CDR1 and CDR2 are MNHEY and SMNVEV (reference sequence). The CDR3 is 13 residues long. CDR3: CASSLGSNQPQHF. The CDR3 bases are TGTGCCAGCAGTTTAGGCAGCAATCAGCCCCAGCATTTT.

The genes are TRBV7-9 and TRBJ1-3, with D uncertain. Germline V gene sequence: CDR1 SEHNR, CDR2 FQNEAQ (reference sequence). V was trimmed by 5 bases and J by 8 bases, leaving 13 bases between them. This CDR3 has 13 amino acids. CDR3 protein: CASSLRLGDTIYF. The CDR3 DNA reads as TGTGCCAGCAGCCTGCGACTGGGAGACACCATATATTTT.

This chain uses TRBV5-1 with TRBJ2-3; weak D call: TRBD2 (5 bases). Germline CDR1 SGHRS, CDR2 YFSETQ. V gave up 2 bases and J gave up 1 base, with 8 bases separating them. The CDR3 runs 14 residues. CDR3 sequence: CASSFGSGTDTQYF. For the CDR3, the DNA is TGCGCCAGCAGCTTCGGTAGCGGCACAGATACGCAGTATTTT.

The CDR3 loop is CASRPGDWAEAFF. Written as DNA, the CDR3 is TGTGCCAGTAGACCAGGGGATTGGGCTGAAGCTTTCTTT. This rearrangement joins TRBV19 to TRBJ1-1; maybe TRBD1 (6 bases). Germline CDR1 and CDR2: LNHDA and SQIVND (reference sequence). V was pared by 6 bases and J by 6 bases, with 14 bases between. The CDR3 is made up of 13 amino acids. Full variable domain (outside the CDR3, taken from reference TRBV19 and TRBJ1-1): DGGITQSPKYLFRKEGQNVTLSCEQNLNHDAMYWYRQDPGQGLRLIYYSQIVNDFQKGDIAEGYSVSREKKESFPLTVTSAQKNPTAFYLCASRPGDWAEAFFGQGTRLTVV.

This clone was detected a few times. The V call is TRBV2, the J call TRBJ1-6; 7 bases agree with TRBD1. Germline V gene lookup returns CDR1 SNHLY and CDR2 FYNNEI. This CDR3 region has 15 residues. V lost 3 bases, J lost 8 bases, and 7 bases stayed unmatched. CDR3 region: CASSDFRDSYSPLHF. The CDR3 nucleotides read TGTGCCAGCAGTGACTTTCGGGACAGCTATTCACCCCTCCACTTT.

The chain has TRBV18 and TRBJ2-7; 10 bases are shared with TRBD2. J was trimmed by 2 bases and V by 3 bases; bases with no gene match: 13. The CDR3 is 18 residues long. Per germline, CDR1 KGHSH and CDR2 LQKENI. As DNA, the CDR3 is TGTGCCAGCTCACCTGAGGCACTAGCGGGGAACTTCCCCTACGAGCAGTACTTC. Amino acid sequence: CASSPEALAGNFPYEQYF.

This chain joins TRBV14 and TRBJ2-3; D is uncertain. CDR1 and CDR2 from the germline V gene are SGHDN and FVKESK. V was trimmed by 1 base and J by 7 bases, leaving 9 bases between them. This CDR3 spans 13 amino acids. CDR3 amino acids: CASSQVPVHTQYF. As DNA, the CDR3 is TGTGCCAGCAGCCAAGTTCCGGTTCATACGCAGTATTTT.

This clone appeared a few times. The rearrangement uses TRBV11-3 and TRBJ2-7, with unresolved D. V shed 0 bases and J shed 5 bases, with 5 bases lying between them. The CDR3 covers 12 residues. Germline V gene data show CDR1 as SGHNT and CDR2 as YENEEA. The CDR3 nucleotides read TGTGCCAGCAGCTTAGATAGAAACGAGCAGTACTTC. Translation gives CASSLDRNEQYF.

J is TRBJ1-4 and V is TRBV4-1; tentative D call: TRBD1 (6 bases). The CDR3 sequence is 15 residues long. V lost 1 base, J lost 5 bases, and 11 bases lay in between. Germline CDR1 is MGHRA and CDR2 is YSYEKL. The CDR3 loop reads CASSQAGHRNEKLFF. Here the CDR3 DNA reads TGCGCCAGCAGCCAAGCGGGACACCGAAATGAAAAACTGTTTTTT.

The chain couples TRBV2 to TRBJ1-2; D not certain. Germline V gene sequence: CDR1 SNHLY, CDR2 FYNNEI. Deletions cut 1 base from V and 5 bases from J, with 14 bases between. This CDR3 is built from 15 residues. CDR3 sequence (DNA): TGTGCCAGCAGTGAAGTGGCAGGCAGTGGATATGGCTACACCTTC. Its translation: CASSEVAGSGYGYTF.

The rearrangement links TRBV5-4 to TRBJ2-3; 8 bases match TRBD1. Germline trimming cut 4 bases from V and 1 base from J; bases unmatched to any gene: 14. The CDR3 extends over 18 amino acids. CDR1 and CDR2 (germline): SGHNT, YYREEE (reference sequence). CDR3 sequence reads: CASSPARTGILGTDTQYF. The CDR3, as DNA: TGTGCCAGCAGCCCAGCTCGGACAGGGATCCTCGGCACAGATACGCAGTATTTT. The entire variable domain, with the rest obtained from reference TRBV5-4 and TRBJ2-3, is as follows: ETGVTQSPTHLIKTRGQQVTLRCSSQSGHNTVSWYQQALGQGPQFIFQYYREEENGRGNFPPRFSGLQFPNYSSELNVNALELDDSALYLCASSPARTGILGTDTQYFGPGTRLTVL.